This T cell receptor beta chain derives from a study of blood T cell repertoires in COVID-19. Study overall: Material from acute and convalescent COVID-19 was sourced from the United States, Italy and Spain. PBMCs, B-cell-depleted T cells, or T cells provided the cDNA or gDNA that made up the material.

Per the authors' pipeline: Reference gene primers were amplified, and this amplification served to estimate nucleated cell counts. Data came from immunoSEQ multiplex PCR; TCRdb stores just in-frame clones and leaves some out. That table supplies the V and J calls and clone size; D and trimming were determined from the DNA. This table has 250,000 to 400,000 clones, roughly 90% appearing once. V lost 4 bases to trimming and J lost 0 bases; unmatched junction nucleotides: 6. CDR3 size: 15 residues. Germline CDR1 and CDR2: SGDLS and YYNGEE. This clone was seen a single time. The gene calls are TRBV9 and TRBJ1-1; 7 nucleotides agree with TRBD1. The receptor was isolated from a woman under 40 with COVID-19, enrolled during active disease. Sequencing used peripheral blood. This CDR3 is CASSPRTGLNTEAFF. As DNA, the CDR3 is TGTGCCAGCAGCCCCAGGACAGGATTGAACACTGAAGCTTTCTTT.